This TCR beta chain was found in a study of blood T cell repertoires in COVID-19. Whole-study context: Samples representing acute and convalescent COVID-19 were sourced from the United States, Italy and Spain. T cells, B-cell-depleted T cells, or PBMCs supplied cDNA or gDNA.

This clone is a singleton in its sample. V lost 5 bases and J lost 5, with 18 bases in between. CDR3 length: 15 residues. Germline-derived CDR1 and CDR2 are SEHNR and FQNEAQ (reference sequence). In the study's own analysis: Amplification of reference gene primers was used by the study to estimate nucleated cell counts. The method was immunoSEQ multiplex PCR; TCRdb's version includes in-frame clones alone and lacks a portion of them. The V and J calls and clone size were taken over from that table, and D and trimming were inferred from the DNA. In the table there are 300,000 to 400,000 clones, about 90% of which are singletons.

The sequencing sample was made of peripheral blood. V is TRBV7-9 and J is TRBJ1-1; TRBD1 might be the D (5 bases). The receptor was derived from a woman younger than 30 who had recovered from COVID-19. The CDR3 is CASSQSEGVRTEAFF. As DNA, the CDR3 is TGTGCCAGCAGCCAAAGTGAAGGGGTTCGGACTGAAGCTTTCTTT. Drawing the rest from reference TRBV7-9 and TRBJ1-1, the complete variable domain is DTGVSQNPRHKITKRGQNVTFRCDPISEHNRLYWYRQTLGQGPEFLTYFQNEAQLEKSRLLSDRFSAERPKGSFSTLEIQRTEQGDSAMYLCASSQSEGVRTEAFFGQGTRLTVV.